This T cell receptor beta chain was sequenced for a study of T cells after yellow fever vaccination. Each CDR3 protein gets one entry after TCRdb re-called the 5' RACE reads with MiXCR. Among approximately 120,000 distinct CDR3 sequences listed, 7.4% were seen once. The germline gives CDR1 LNHDA, CDR2 SQIVND (reference sequence). Deletions cut 7 bases from V and 1 base from J, with 5 bases between. There are 12 residues in the CDR3. Study-wide results and caveats: Sorted repertoires could include abundant contaminating clonotypes from bulk cells.

This clonotype has at least ten counts. No antigen is known for it. The rearrangement uses TRBV19 and TRBJ1-5; D is unclear. The receptor was derived from a young man who received the YFV17D yellow fever vaccine. This sample comprised CD4+ T cells sorted from PBMCs, obtained 10 to 11 days after the first yellow fever vaccination. The CDR3 sequence: CASMGSNQPQHF. CDR3 sequence (DNA): TGTGCCAGTATGGGCAGCAATCAGCCCCAGCATTTT.